This T cell receptor (beta chain) was recovered during a study of cytomegalovirus exposure and HLA in healthy donors. Of note for this clone: The antigen remains undetermined.

Study findings and constraints: Reportedly, cytomegalovirus status was diagnosed with high sensitivity and specificity.

Here immunoSEQ multiplex PCR was the method, and the copy in TCRdb shows in-frame clones only, minus some. Among just over 65,000 clones, about 97% were seen once, and the ten largest hold about 1.5%. Germline CDR1 and CDR2: MDHEN and SYDVKM. This CDR3 has 15 residues. The V and J ends lost 4 bases and 7 bases, in that order; junction bases with no gene match: 11. This rearrangement joins TRBV28 to TRBJ2-5; 8 nucleotides match TRBD2. Sequencing used PBMCs. This TCR was sampled from a woman aged 18-29 years in good health and CMV-seropositive. The CDR3 spells CASSYIGTRSRTQYF. In DNA form, the CDR3 reads TGTGCCAGCAGTTACATCGGGACTAGATCCCGGACCCAGTACTTC.